This T cell receptor beta chain was observed in a study of identical twins (dated by TCRdb to 2016 to 2017). About the study as a whole: TCR alpha and beta repertoires from monozygotic twins, unrelated adults of various ages and cord blood were deep-sequenced to test whether fetal clonotypes persist. To rule out contamination, the twin experiments were replicated at different times with different library preparation protocols. Results and caveats for the whole study, not just this receptor: Conclusions relied on cross-sectional statistical analysis, since the same donors could not be followed over many years. Out-of-frame TCR alpha sharing in monozygotic twins was systematically underestimated by recombination models, whereas sharing between unrelated individuals was in agreement with the recombination models. Fewer insertions were carried by abundant cord blood beta clonotypes; a weaker similar trend was observed in young adult naive repertoires, while no such trend was observed in memory repertoires. Compared with coincidental sharing between unrelated individuals, an excess of low generation-probability sequences was observed among out-of-frame TCR alpha sequences shared between twins. Excess twin sharing in beta out-of-frame sequences was weaker because fewer shared sequences lowered the signal-to-noise ratio. Zero-insertion analyses could be partly confounded by invariant T cells such as MAIT and iNKT, though diverse VJ usage argued against such confounding for most clonotypes.

Every donor was a healthy Caucasian. CDR3 length: 15 amino acids, cysteine to phenylalanine. The only DNA kept is the CDR3, 45 bases in frame from the first base. CDR1 and CDR2 are read off the germline V gene as MDHEN and SYDVKM. Library preparation was by 5' RACE. The listed sequencing device is Illumina HiSeq 2000. Template switching added a universal primer binding site, and the final cDNA carried a unique molecular identifier that allowed TCR cDNA molecules to be counted accurately. First-strand cDNA for TCR alpha and beta chains was synthesized from specific primers in the conserved constant-segment region. To control for contamination, every cDNA library was double barcoded, receiving both a SMART-Mk sample barcode and Illumina barcodes. TruSeq adapter sequences, together with Illumina sample barcodes, were added in two successive PCR steps. TCR alpha and beta cDNA libraries were sequenced on the Illumina HiSeq platform with custom primers. As for the original processing: Unique molecular identifiers were extracted from raw reads with MiGEC, and CDR3 positions were determined with MiXCR. Recombination models were inferred per individual with the repgenHMM and IGoR tools using an EM algorithm. The tcR package in R was used for shared clonotype analysis, with sharing normalized by the product of cloneset sizes. To study raw recombination without the effects of thymic and clonal selection, out-of-frame nonproductive sequences were analyzed. TCRdb's own reprocessing of the public reads used fastp at Q25 and MiXCR and kept productive beta chains. Identical CDR3 proteins give one entry, which carries the most common genes and DNA. TCRdb's processing, not the authors' own work, is the source of the V and J calls. For this sample there are 1.5 million to 2 million distinct CDR3 sequences; under 35% appear just once. 0.25% to 0.3% of the sample lies in the top ten.

Regarding this clonotype: Its specific antigen is unknown. The junction and the germline gene differ at one end; a read error may be behind it.

The TCR sequence derives from a newborn girl in good health. Here the chain combines TRBV28 and TRBJ2-5, with 8 middle bases fitting TRBD1. Input material: cord blood. The encoded CDR3 is CASSPDRETQETQSF. The bases read TGTGCCAGCAGCCCGGACAGGGAGACTCAAGAGACCCAGTCCTTC.